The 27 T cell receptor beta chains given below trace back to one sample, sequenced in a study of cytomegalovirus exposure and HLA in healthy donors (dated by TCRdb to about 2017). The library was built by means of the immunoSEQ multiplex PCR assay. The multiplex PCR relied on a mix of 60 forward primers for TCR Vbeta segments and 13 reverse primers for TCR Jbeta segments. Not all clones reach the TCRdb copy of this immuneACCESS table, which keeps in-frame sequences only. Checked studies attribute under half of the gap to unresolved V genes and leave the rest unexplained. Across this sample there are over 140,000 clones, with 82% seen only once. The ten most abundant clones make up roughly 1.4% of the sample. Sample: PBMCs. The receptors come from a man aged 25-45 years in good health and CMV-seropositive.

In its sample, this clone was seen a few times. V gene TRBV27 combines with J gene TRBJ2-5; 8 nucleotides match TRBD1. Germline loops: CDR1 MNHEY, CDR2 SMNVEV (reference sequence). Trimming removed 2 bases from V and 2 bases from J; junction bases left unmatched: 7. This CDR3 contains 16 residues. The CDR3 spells CASSLGGTGLQETQYF. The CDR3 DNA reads TGTGCCAGCAGTTTAGGGGGGACAGGTTTACAAGAGACCCAGTACTTC.

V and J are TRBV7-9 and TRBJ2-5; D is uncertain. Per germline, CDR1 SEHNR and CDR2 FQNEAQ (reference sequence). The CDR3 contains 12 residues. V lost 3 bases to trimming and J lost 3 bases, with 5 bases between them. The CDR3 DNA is TGTGCCAGCAGCTTTAGAGAAGAGACCCAGTACTTC. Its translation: CASSFREETQYF.

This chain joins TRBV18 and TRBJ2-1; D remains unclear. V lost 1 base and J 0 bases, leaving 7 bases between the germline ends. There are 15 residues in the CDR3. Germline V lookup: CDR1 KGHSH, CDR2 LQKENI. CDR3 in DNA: TGTGCCAGCTCACCACTGGAGAGCTCCTACAATGAGCAGTTCTTC. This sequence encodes CASSPLESSYNEQFF.

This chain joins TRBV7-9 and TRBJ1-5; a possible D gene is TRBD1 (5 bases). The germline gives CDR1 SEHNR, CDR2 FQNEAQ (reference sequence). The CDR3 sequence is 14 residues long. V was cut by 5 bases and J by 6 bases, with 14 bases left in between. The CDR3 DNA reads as TGTGCCAGCAGCCCGGACACGGGGGGTCAGCCCCAGCATTTT. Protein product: CASSPDTGGQPQHF.

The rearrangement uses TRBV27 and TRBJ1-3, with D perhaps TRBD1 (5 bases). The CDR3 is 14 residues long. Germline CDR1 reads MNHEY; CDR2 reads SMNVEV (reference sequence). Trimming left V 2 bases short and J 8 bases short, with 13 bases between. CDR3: CASSLIRGGDTIYF. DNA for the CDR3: TGTGCCAGCAGTTTAATCCGGGGCGGGGACACCATATATTTT.

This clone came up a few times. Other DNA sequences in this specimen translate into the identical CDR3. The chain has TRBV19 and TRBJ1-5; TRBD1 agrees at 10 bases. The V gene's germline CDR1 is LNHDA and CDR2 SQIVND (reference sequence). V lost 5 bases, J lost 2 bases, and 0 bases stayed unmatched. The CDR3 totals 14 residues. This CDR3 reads CASSGQGGNQPQHF. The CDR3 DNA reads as TGTGCCAGTAGTGGACAGGGGGGCAATCAGCCCCAGCATTTT. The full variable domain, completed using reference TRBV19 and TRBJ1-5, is DGGITQSPKYLFRKEGQNVTLSCEQNLNHDAMYWYRQDPGQGLRLIYYSQIVNDFQKGDIAEGYSVSREKKESFPLTVTSAQKNPTAFYLCASSGQGGNQPQHFGDGTRLSIL.

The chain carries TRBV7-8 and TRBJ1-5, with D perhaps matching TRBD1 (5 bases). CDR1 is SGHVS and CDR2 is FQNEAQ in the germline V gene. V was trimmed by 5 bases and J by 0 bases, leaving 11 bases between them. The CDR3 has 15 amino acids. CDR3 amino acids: CASSQGSNSNQPQHF. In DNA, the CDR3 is TGTGCCAGCAGCCAGGGTAGTAATAGCAATCAGCCCCAGCATTTT.

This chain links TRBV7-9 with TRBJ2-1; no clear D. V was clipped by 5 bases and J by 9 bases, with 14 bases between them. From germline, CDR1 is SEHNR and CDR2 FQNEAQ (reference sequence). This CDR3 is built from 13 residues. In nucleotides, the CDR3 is TGTGCCAGCAGCCCGGTGGAGTTGGTTGAGCAGTTCTTC. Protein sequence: CASSPVELVEQFF.

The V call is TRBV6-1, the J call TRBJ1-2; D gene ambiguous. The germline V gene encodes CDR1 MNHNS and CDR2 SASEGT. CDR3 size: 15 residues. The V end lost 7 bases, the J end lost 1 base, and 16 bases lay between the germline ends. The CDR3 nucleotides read TGTGCCAGCAAAGAAACCGGGATCGGTAACTATGGCTACACCTTC. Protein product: CASKETGIGNYGYTF.

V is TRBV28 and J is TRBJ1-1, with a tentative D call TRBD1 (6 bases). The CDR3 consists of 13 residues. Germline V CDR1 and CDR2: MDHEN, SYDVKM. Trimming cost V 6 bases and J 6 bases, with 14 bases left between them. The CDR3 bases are TGTGCCAGCAGGTACTCAGGGGCCCCTGAAGCTTTCTTT. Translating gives CASRYSGAPEAFF. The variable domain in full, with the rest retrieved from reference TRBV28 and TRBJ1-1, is DVKVTQSSRYLVKRTGEKVFLECVQDMDHENMFWYRQDPGLGLRLIYFSYDVKMKEKGDIPEGYSVSREKKERFSLILESASTNQTSMYLCASRYSGAPEAFFGQGTRLTVV.

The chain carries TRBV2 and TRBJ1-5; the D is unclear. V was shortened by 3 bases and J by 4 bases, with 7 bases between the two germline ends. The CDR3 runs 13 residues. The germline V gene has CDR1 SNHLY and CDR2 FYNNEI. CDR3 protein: CASSDSENQPQHF. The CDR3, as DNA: TGTGCCAGCAGTGATTCAGAAAATCAGCCCCAGCATTTT.

The CDR3 protein is CASTSGGVAAKNIQYF. The CDR3 DNA sequence: TGTGCCAGCACATCCGGCGGGGTAGCGGCCAAAAACATTCAGTACTTC. The chain links TRBV21-1 to TRBJ2-4; the table's D gene call, TRBD2, was not cross checked with the DNA. TRBV21-1 is a documented pseudogene. The CDR3 totals 16 residues.

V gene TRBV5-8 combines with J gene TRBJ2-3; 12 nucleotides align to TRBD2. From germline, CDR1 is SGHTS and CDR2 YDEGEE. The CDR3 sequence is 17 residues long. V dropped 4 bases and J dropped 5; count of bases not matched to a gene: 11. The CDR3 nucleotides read TGTGCCAGCAGCCCAACTCTACTAGCGGGAGGTCTAGATACGCAGTATTTT. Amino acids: CASSPTLLAGGLDTQYF.

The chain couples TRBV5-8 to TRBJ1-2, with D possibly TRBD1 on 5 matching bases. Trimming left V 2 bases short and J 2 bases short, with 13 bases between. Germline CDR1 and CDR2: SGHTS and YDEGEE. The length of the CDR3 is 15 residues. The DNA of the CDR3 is TGTGCCAGCAGCTTACGGACACCAAAAAACTATGGCTACACCTTC. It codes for CASSLRTPKNYGYTF.

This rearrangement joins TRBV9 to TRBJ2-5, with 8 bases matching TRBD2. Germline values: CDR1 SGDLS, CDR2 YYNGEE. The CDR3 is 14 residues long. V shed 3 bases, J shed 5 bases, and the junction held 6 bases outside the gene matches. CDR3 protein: CASSGTSGGETQYF. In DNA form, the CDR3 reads TGTGCCAGCAGCGGCACGTCGGGGGGGGAGACCCAGTACTTC.

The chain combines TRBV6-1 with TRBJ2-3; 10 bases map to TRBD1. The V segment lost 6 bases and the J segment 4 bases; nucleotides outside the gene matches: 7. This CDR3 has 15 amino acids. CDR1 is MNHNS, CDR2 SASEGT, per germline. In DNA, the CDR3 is TGTGCCAGCAGGGACAGGGGGAATGGGCCAGATACGCAGTATTTT. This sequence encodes CASRDRGNGPDTQYF.

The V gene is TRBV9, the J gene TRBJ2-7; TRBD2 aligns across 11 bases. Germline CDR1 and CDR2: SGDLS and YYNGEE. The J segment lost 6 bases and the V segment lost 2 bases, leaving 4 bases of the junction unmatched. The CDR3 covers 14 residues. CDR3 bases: TGTGCCAGCAGCGTGTTAACTAGCGGGAGCGAGCAGTACTTC. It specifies CASSVLTSGSEQYF.

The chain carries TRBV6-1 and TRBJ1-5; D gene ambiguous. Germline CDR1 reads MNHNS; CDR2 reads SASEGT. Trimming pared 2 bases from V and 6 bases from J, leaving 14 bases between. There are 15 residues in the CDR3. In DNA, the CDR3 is TGTGCCAGCAGTGAAAACCGGGTCACCGTTCAGCCCCAGCATTTT. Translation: CASSENRVTVQPQHF.

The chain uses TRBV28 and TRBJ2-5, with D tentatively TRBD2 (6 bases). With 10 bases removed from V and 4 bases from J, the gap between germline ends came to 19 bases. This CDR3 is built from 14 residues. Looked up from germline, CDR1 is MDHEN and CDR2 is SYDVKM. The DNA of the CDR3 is TGTGCCACCCTGACTGTGGCGGGACTAGAGACCCAGTACTTC. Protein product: CATLTVAGLETQYF. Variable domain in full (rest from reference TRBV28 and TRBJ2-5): DVKVTQSSRYLVKRTGEKVFLECVQDMDHENMFWYRQDPGLGLRLIYFSYDVKMKEKGDIPEGYSVSREKKERFSLILESASTNQTSMYLCATLTVAGLETQYFGPGTRLLVL.

The CDR3 loop is CASSQAGGGSYNEQFF. The CDR3, as DNA: TGTGCCAGCTCGCAGGCGGGGGGAGGATCCTACAATGAGCAGTTCTTC. This chain links TRBV18 with TRBJ2-1; 8 bases are a match to TRBD2. With 6 bases clipped from V and 1 base from J, the junction kept 8 bases outside the gene matches. Germline V gives CDR1 KGHSH, CDR2 LQKENI. The CDR3 extends over 16 amino acids.

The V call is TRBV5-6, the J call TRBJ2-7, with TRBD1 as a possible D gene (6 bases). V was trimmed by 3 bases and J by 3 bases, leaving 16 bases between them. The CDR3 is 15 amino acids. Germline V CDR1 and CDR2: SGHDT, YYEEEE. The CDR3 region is CASSSWTESDYEQYF. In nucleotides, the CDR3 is TGTGCCAGCAGCTCTTGGACAGAGTCGGACTACGAGCAGTACTTC.

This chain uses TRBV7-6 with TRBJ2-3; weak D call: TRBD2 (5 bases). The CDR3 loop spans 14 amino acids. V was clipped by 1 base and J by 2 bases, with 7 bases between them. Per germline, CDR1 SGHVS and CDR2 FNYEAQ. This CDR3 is CASSLGEFTDTQYF. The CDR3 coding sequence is TGTGCCAGCAGCTTAGGGGAGTTCACAGATACGCAGTATTTT.

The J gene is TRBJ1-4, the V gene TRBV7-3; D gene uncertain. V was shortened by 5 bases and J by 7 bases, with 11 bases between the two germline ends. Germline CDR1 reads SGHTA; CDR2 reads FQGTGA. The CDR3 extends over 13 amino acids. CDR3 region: CASSRGPPEKLFF. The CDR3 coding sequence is TGTGCCAGCAGCCGCGGCCCCCCTGAAAAACTGTTTTTT.

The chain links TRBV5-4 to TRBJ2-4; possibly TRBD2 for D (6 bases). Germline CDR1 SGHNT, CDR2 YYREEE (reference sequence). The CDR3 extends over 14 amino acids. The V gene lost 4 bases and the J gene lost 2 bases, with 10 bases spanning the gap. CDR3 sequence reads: CASSAGLPKNIQYF. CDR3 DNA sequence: TGTGCCAGCAGCGCCGGACTACCCAAAAACATTCAGTACTTC.

CDR3 sequence: CASSSRGGKGETQYF. Here the CDR3 DNA reads TGTGCCAGCAGTTCTCGCGGGGGTAAGGGAGAGACCCAGTACTTC. This sequence joins TRBV6-5 and TRBJ2-5; TRBD2 matches 7 bases. The germline V gene has CDR1 MNHEY and CDR2 SVGAGI. This CDR3 is built from 15 residues. The ends lost 4 bases at V and 4 bases at J; junction bases unmatched: 9.

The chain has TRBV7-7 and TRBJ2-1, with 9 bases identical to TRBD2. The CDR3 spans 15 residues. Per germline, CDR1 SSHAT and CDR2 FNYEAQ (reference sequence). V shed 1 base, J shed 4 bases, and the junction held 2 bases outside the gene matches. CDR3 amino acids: CASSLVAGGYNEQFF. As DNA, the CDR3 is TGTGCCAGCAGCTTAGTTGCGGGAGGGTACAATGAGCAGTTCTTC. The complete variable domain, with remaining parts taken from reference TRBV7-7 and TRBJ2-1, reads GAGVSQSPRYKVTKRGQDVTLRCDPISSHATLYWYQQALGQGPEFLTYFNYEAQPDKSGLPSDRFSAERPEGSISTLTIQRTEQRDSAMYRCASSLVAGGYNEQFFGPGTRLTVL.

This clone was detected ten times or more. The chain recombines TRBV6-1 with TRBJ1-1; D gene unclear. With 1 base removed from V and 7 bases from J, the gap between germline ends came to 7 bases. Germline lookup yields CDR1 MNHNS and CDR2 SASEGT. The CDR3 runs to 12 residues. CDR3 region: CASSEGHSEAFF. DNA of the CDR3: TGTGCCAGCAGTGAAGGACACAGTGAAGCTTTCTTT.